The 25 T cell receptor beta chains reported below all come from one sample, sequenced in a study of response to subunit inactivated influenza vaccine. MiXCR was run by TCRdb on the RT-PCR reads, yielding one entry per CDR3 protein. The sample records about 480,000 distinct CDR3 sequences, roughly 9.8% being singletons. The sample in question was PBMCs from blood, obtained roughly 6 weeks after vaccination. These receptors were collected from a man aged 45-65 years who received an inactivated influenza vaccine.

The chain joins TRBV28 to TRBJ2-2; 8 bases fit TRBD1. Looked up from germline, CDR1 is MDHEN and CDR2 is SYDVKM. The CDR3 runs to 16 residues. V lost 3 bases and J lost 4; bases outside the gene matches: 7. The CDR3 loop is CASSFFGQGLTGELFF. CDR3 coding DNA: TGTGCCAGCAGTTTTTTCGGACAGGGCCTCACCGGGGAGCTGTTTTTT. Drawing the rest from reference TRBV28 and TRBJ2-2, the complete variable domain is DVKVTQSSRYLVKRTGEKVFLECVQDMDHENMFWYRQDPGLGLRLIYFSYDVKMKEKGDIPEGYSVSREKKERFSLILESASTNQTSMYLCASSFFGQGLTGELFFGEGSRLTVL.

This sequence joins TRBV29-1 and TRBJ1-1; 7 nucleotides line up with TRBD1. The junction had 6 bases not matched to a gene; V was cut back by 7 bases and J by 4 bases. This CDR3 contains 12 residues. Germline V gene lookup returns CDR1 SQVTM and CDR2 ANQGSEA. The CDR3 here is CSARGLGTEAFF. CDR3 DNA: TGCAGCGCGAGGGGGCTTGGCACTGAAGCTTTCTTT.

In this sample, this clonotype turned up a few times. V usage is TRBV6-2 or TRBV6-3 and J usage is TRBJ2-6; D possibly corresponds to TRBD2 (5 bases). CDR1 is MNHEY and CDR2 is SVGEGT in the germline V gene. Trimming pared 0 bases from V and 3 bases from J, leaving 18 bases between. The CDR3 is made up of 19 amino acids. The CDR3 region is CASSYSSGVGFLGANVLTF. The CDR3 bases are TGTGCCAGCAGTTACTCGAGCGGTGTTGGCTTTCTTGGGGCCAACGTCCTGACTTTC.

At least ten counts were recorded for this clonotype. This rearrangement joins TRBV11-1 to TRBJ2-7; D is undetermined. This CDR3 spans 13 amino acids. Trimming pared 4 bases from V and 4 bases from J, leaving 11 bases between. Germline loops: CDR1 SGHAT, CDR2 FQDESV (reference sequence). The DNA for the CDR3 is TGTGCCAGCAGCTCAAGAGGCACATACGAGCAGTACTTC. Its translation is CASSSRGTYEQYF.

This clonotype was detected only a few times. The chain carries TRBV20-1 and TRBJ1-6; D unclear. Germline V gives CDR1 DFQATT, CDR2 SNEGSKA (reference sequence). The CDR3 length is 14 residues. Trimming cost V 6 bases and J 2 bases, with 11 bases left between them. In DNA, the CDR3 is TGCAGTGCCATCGGGCAGACCTATAATTCACCCCTCCACTTT. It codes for CSAIGQTYNSPLHF.

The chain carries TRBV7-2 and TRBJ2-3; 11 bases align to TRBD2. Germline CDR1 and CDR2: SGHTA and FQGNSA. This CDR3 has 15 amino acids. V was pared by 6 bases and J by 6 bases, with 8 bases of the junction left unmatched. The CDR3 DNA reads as TGTGCCAGCAGGACGCTAGCGGGGGGCCGGGATACGCAGTATTTT. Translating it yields CASRTLAGGRDTQYF.

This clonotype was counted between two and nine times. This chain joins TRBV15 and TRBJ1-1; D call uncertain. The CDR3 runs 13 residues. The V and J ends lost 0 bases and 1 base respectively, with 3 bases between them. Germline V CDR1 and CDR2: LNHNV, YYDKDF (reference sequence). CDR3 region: CATSRDQNTEAFF. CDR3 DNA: TGTGCCACCAGCAGAGATCAGAACACTGAAGCTTTCTTT. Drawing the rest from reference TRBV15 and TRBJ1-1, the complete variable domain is DAMVIQNPRYQVTQFGKPVTLSCSQTLNHNVMYWYQQKSSQAPKLLFHYYDKDFNNEADTPDNFQSRRPNTSFCFLDIRSPGLGDTAMYLCATSRDQNTEAFFGQGTRLTVV.

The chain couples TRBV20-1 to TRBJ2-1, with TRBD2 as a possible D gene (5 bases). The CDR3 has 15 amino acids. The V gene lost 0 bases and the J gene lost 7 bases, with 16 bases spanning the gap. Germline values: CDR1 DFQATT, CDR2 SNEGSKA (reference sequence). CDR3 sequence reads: CSARELGLLENEQFF. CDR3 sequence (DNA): TGCAGTGCTAGAGAACTAGGGTTGTTAGAGAATGAGCAGTTCTTC.

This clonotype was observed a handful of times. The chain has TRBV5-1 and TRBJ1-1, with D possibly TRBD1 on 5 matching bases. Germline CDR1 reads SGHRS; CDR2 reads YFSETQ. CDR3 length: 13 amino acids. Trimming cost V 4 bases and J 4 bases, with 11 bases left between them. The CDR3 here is CASSASGSTEAFF. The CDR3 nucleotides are TGCGCCAGCAGCGCCTCAGGGAGCACTGAAGCTTTCTTT.

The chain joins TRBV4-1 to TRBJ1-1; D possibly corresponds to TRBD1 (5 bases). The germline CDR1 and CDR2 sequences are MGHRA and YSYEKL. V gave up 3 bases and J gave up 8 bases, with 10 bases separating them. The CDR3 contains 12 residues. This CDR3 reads CASSQGPREAFF. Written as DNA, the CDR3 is TGCGCCAGCAGCCAGGGGCCGAGGGAAGCTTTCTTT.

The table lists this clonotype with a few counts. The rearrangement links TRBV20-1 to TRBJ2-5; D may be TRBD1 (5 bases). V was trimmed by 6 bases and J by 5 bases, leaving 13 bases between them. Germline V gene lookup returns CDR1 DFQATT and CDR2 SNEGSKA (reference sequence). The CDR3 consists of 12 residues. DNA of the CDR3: TGCAGTGCCCAGGGTTTCGGTGAGACCCAGTACTTC. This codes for CSAQGFGETQYF.

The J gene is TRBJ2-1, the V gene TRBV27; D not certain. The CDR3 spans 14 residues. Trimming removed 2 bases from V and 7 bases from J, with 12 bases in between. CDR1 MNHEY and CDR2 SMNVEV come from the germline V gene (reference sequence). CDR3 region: CASSLGGRANEQFF. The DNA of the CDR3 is TGTGCCAGCAGTTTAGGTGGACGAGCAAATGAGCAGTTCTTC.

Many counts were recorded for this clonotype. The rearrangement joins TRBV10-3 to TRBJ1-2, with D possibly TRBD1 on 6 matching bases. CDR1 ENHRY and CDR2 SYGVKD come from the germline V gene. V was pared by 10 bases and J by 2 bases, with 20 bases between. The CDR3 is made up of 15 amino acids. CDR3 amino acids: CATRMPGQRNYGYTF. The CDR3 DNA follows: TGTGCCACGAGGATGCCGGGACAAAGGAACTATGGCTACACCTTC.

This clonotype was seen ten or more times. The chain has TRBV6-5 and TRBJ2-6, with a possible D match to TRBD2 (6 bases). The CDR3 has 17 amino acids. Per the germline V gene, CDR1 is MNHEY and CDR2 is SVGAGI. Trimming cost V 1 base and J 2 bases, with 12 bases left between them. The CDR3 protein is CASSYFGGAAGANVLTF. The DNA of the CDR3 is TGTGCCAGCAGTTACTTCGGCGGGGCAGCTGGGGCCAACGTCCTGACTTTC.

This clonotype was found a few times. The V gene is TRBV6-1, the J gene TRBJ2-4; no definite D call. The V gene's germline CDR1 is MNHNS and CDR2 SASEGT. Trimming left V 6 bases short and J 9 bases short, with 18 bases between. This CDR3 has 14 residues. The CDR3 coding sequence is TGTGCCAGCAGCCGAAGGGTCTTGAACGCCATTCAGTACTTC. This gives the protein CASSRRVLNAIQYF.

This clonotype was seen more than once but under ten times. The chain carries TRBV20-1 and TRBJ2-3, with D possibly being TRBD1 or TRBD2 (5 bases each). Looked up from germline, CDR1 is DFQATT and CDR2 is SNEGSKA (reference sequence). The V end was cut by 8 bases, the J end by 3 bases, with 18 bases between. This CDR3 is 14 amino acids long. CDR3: CSSPGTLRTDTQYF. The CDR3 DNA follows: TGCAGTTCACCCGGGACCTTAAGGACAGATACGCAGTATTTT.

CDR3 DNA sequence: TGTGCCACCAGCAGAGACAGGGTTGAGACCCAGTACTTC. Protein sequence: CATSRDRVETQYF. The V gene is TRBV15, the J gene TRBJ2-5; D perhaps matches TRBD1 (5 bases). The V end was cut by 0 bases, the J end by 5 bases, with 7 bases between. From germline, CDR1 is LNHNV and CDR2 YYDKDF (reference sequence). The CDR3 spans 13 residues.

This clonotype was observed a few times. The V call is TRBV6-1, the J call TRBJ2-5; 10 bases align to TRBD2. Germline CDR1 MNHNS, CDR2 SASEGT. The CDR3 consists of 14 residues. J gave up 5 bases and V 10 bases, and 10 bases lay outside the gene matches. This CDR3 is CATALAGIGETQYF. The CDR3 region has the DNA TGTGCCACCGCACTAGCGGGGATCGGGGAGACCCAGTACTTC.

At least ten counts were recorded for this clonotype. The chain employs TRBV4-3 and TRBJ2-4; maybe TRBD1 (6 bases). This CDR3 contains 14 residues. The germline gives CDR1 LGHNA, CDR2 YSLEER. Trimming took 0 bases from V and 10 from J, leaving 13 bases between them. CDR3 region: CASSQDRQGQIQYF. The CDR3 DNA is TGCGCCAGCAGCCAAGATAGGCAGGGGCAAATTCAGTACTTC.

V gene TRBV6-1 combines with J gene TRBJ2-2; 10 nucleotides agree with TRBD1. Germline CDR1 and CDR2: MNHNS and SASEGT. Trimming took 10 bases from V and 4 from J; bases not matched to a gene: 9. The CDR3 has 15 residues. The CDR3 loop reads CATHPGTGATGELFF. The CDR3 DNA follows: TGTGCCACACACCCCGGGACAGGGGCCACCGGGGAGCTGTTTTTT.

CDR3 nucleotides: TGCAGTGCTAGACCCCTGGGGAGAGGGAACACTGAAGCTTTCTTT. Translating gives CSARPLGRGNTEAFF. The chain is built from TRBV20-1 and TRBJ1-1; D gene ambiguous. The CDR3 sequence is 15 residues long. V shed 2 bases and J shed 1 base, with 14 bases lying between them. The germline V gene encodes CDR1 DFQATT and CDR2 SNEGSKA (reference sequence).

The CDR3 DNA reads as TGTGCCGCCCCACGGATTGCCAGCCCCGGGGAGCTGTTTTTT. As protein: CAAPRIASPGELFF. V and J are TRBV24-1 and TRBJ2-2; no clear D. The CDR3 sequence is 14 residues long. V gave up 12 bases and J gave up 6 bases, with 19 bases separating them. Germline assignment: CDR1 KGHDR and CDR2 SFDVKD.

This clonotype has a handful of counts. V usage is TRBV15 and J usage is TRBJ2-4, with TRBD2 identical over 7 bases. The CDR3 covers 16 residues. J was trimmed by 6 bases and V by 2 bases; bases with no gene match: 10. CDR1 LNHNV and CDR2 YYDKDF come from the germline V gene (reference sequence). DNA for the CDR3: TGTGCCACCAGCAGACCCCAAACGGGGGGTCGAAACATTCAGTACTTC. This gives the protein CATSRPQTGGRNIQYF.

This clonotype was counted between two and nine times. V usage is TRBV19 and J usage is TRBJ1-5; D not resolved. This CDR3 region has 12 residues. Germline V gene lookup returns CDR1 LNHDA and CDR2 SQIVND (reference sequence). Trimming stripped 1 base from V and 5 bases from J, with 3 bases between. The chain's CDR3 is CASSIVDQPQHF. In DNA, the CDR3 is TGTGCCAGTAGTATAGTGGATCAGCCCCAGCATTTT. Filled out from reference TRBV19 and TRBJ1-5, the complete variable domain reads DGGITQSPKYLFRKEGQNVTLSCEQNLNHDAMYWYRQDPGQGLRLIYYSQIVNDFQKGDIAEGYSVSREKKESFPLTVTSAQKNPTAFYLCASSIVDQPQHFGDGTRLSIL.

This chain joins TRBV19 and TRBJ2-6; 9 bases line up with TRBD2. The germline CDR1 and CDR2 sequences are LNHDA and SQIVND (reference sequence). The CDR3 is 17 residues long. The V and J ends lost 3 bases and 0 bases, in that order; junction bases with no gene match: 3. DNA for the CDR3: TGTGCCAGTAGTATGCTAGCGGGGCGCTCTGGGGCCAACGTCCTGACTTTC. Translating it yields CASSMLAGRSGANVLTF.